A selection of T cell receptor beta chains follows, all from one sample in a study of T cell clonotyping in hematopoietic cell transplantation. Only in-frame clones appear in the TCRdb table, and some are missing; sequencing was by immunoSEQ multiplex PCR. Of about 11,000 clones in the sample, around half are singletons; the top ten hold 6.5% to 10%. Here the sequenced sample was PBMCs, taken 30 days after allogeneic stem cell transplant. The receptors come from a male patient in his fifties or sixties who had an allogeneic stem cell transplant from an unrelated donor, so the T cells may come from the graft donor. Some clones in this sample may be carry-over from other donors' samples. The conserved cysteine and the conserved F or W are not part of the CDR3 here. A D gene is named only where the DNA matches it firmly. Where a row states a size, it is once, few, many or the class of an expanded clone; other rows omit it.

clone_size | j_call | v_call | d_call | cdr3_aa
NA | TRBJ2-7 | TRBV5-6 | NA | ASSLGTRGASYEQY
few | TRBJ2-7 | TRBV19 | NA | ASSIAASSYEQY
NA | TRBJ2-3 | TRBV4-3 | TRBD2 | ASSQDRTSGEVDTQY
few | TRBJ1-2 | TRBV4-3 | NA | ASSQGHHDYGYT
few | TRBJ1-1 | TRBV7-2 | NA | ASSPTVNTEAF
NA | TRBJ2-1 | TRBV5-6 | NA | ASSLTPWVEQF
NA | TRBJ1-5 | TRBV30 | TRBD1 | AWSATGGGQPQH
NA | TRBJ1-6 | TRBV6-5 | TRBD1 | ASQWDRQGYSSLH
NA | TRBJ2-7 | TRBV7-9 | NA | ASSLEDQAPAYEQY
NA | TRBJ2-5 | TRBV6-6 | NA | ASSSHSGTQY
few | TRBJ2-7 | TRBV19 | NA | ASSIVPTGEQY
NA | TRBJ2-7 | TRBV30 | NA | AWGPWSYEQY
NA | TRBJ2-3 | TRBV27 | TRBD1 | ASTGQGASDTQY
NA | TRBJ2-1 | TRBV4-2 | NA | ASSQGRNEQF
NA | TRBJ2-3 | TRBV7-9 | TRBD2 | ASNKAGGTDTQY
medium-sized | TRBJ1-2 | TRBV6-5 | NA | ASGSQQIYGYT
NA | TRBJ1-5 | TRBV7-2 | NA | ASTEPRGSRGNQPQH
NA | TRBJ2-7 | TRBV10-3 | NA | AISVSDGYEQY
NA | TRBJ2-2 | TRBV9 | NA | ASSVFLGELF
NA | TRBJ1-1 | TRBV30 | NA | AWIRGETGNTEAF
few | TRBJ1-1 | TRBV6-4 | TRBD1 | ASPRQGMNTEAF
few | TRBJ2-5 | TRBV4-1 | TRBD2 | ASSLGTSGGKETQY
NA | TRBJ1-3 | TRBV7-2 | NA | ASSSPGRGGGNTIY
NA | TRBJ2-7 | TRBV29-1 | NA | SVELNPYEQY
NA | TRBJ1-2 | TRBV6-1 | NA | ASSEASTYGYT
NA | TRBJ1-5 | TRBV28 | NA | AGQYRGNQPQH
few | TRBJ1-6 | TRBV30 | NA | AWNRQNSPLH
NA | TRBJ2-6 | TRBV30 | TRBD2 | AWRGGRVQGGTSGRYSGANVLT
NA | TRBJ1-2 | TRBV4-3 | NA | ASSQVGEFGYGYT
NA | TRBJ2-7 | TRBV6-5 | NA | ASRRQANHEQY
few | TRBJ1-1 | TRBV19 | NA | ASRYGPNTEAF
NA | TRBJ2-3 | TRBV5-6 | TRBD2 | ASSFPKTSGITDTQY
few | TRBJ2-3 | TRBV6-5 | TRBD1 | ASSYPQGGEDTQY
NA | TRBJ2-7 | TRBV2 | TRBD2 | ATHPGGRSEQY
NA | TRBJ2-7 | TRBV6-4 | NA | ASSAAEGYEQY
NA | TRBJ2-1 | TRBV7-2 | TRBD2 | ASSFARGGNGEQF
NA | TRBJ2-7 | TRBV11-2 | NA | ASSISYEQY
NA | TRBJ2-3 | TRBV30 | TRBD2 | AWSLVAGTTDTQY
few | TRBJ1-4 | TRBV6-5 | TRBD1 | ASSEDRDNEKLF
NA | TRBJ1-2 | TRBV5-6 | TRBD1 | ASSLDRGYGYT
NA | TRBJ2-7 | TRBV7-3 | TRBD2 | ASSLGLAYEQY
NA | TRBJ1-1 | TRBV29-1 | NA | SVVQGRSEAF
NA | TRBJ2-7 | TRBV29-1 | NA | SAQKATYEQY
once | TRBJ2-7 | TRBV7-2 | NA | ASSLGVAYEQY
NA | TRBJ1-1 | TRBV4-1 | NA | ASSRNVGNGEAF